Shown below are 10 T cell receptor beta chains from a single sample sequenced in a study of radiotherapy plus CTLA-4 blockade in lung cancer. Using immunoSEQ multiplex PCR, the repertoire was profiled, and TCRdb retains in-frame clones only, with some absent. The sample comprises 11,000 to 15,000 clones, more than 70% of which are singletons, and around 15% rests with the top ten. This material consisted of peripheral blood, taken from a patient treated with radiotherapy plus ipilimumab. These receptors were taken from a human donor with non-small cell lung cancer that progressed on radiotherapy plus ipilimumab. Some clones in this sample may be carry-over from other donors' samples.

V is TRBV10-3 and J is TRBJ2-3, with TRBD1 matching 8 bases. Unmatched junction bases numbered 9, after V lost 6 bases and J lost 4 bases. The germline V gene has CDR1 ENHRY and CDR2 SYGVKD. The CDR3 consists of 15 residues. The chain's CDR3 is CAIRGTGRLADTQYF. DNA for the CDR3: TGTGCCATCAGGGGGACAGGCCGCTTGGCAGATACGCAGTATTTT.

This clone was seen more than once but under ten times. The chain joins TRBV5-6 to TRBJ1-6; 9 bases align to TRBD1. The CDR3 length is 14 residues. V lost 3 bases and J lost 19; bases outside the gene matches: 14. Germline loops: CDR1 SGHDT, CDR2 YYEEEE. The CDR3 nucleotides are TGTGCCAGCAGCTCTCCCTCCCGGGACAGGGAGGTGCACTTT. Translated: CASSSPSRDREVHF.

The rearrangement joins TRBV28 to TRBJ2-5, with 10 bases that match TRBD2. With the DNA end fitting TRBJ2-7 better, the J assignment may be wrong. CDR1 is MDHEN and CDR2 is SYDVKM in the germline V gene. CDR3 length equals 15 residues. CDR3 coding DNA: TGTGCCAGCACCCCGGTAGCGGGAGGTCTCTACGAGCAGTACTTC. Translation: CASTPVAGGLYEQYF.

The sample holds one count of this clone. The chain links TRBV29-1 to TRBJ2-7, with TRBD1 matching 9 bases. After removal of 3 bases from V and 3 bases from J, the junction contained 3 bases not matched to a gene. There are 13 residues in the CDR3. Germline assignment: CDR1 SQVTM and CDR2 ANQGSEA. The CDR3 nucleotides read TGCAGCGTTGAGGGGACAGGGCACTACGAGCAGTACTTC. It specifies CSVEGTGHYEQYF.

This chain uses TRBV9 with TRBJ2-1, with 7 positions matching TRBD2. The CDR3 has 15 amino acids. Germline values: CDR1 SGDLS, CDR2 YYNGEE. V gave up 0 bases and J gave up 4 bases; unmatched junction bases: 4. The CDR3 here is CASSVGTRRYNEQFF. The CDR3 DNA sequence: TGTGCCAGCAGCGTAGGGACTAGACGGTACAATGAGCAGTTCTTC.

V gene TRBV19 combines with J gene TRBJ1-4, with no clear D. Trimming cost V 4 bases and J 6 bases, with 18 bases left between them. Per germline, CDR1 LNHDA and CDR2 SQIVND (reference sequence). This CDR3 is 16 amino acids long. CDR3 sequence: CASSNPLQAGDEKLFF. The CDR3 coding sequence is TGTGCCAGTAGTAATCCTCTTCAGGCGGGAGATGAAAAACTGTTTTTT. Based on the CDR3 plus reference TRBV19 and TRBJ1-4, the full variable domain is DGGITQSPKYLFRKEGQNVTLSCEQNLNHDAMYWYRQDPGQGLRLIYYSQIVNDFQKGDIAEGYSVSREKKESFPLTVTSAQKNPTAFYLCASSNPLQAGDEKLFFGSGTQLSVL.

This clone has just one count. The chain has TRBV28 and TRBJ1-5; D perhaps matches TRBD1 (5 bases). Trimming pared 6 bases from V and 6 bases from J, leaving 21 bases between. This CDR3 is built from 16 residues. In germline, CDR1 is MDHEN, CDR2 SYDVKM. CDR3 loop: CASRPTRQLGFQPQHF. CDR3 nucleotides: TGTGCCAGCAGACCGACCCGACAGCTGGGGTTTCAGCCCCAGCATTTT. Supplemented by reference TRBV28 and TRBJ1-5, the full variable domain reads DVKVTQSSRYLVKRTGEKVFLECVQDMDHENMFWYRQDPGLGLRLIYFSYDVKMKEKGDIPEGYSVSREKKERFSLILESASTNQTSMYLCASRPTRQLGFQPQHFGDGTRLSIL.

The chain uses TRBV7-2 and TRBJ2-1; 9 bases align to TRBD1. This CDR3 contains 16 residues. Germline loops: CDR1 SGHTA, CDR2 FQGNSA. Germline trimming cut 5 bases from V and 6 bases from J; bases unmatched to any gene: 11. CDR3 loop: CASSDLLATGGNEQFF. The CDR3 nucleotides read TGTGCCAGCAGCGACCTGCTAGCGACAGGGGGCAATGAGCAGTTCTTC.

The rearrangement links TRBV7-3 to TRBJ2-1, with 9 bases identical to TRBD2. V gave up 1 base and J gave up 5 bases; unmatched junction bases: 3. There are 15 residues in the CDR3. Germline CDR1 and CDR2: SGHTA and FQGTGA. CDR3 in DNA: TGTGCCAGCAGCTTAATAGCGGGGGAGGACAATGAGCAGTTCTTC. Protein sequence: CASSLIAGEDNEQFF. The entire variable domain, with the rest obtained from reference TRBV7-3 and TRBJ2-1, is as follows: GAGVSQTPSNKVTEKGKYVELRCDPISGHTALYWYRQSLGQGPEFLIYFQGTGAADDSGLPNDRFFAVRPEGSVSTLKIQRTERGDSAVYLCASSLIAGEDNEQFFGPGTRLTVL.

The DNA for the CDR3 is TGCGCCAGCAGCTACTCTAGCGGGGGAGGCAATGAGCAGTTCTTC. It yields the protein CASSYSSGGGNEQFF. The genes are TRBV5-1 and TRBJ2-1, with 10 bases matching TRBD2. Germline V gives CDR1 SGHRS, CDR2 YFSETQ. Trimming removed 3 bases from V and 6 bases from J; junction bases left unmatched: 6. The CDR3 runs to 15 residues.